Described below is a single T cell receptor (beta chain) sequence and its context. There are a few counts of this clonotype. What this receptor recognizes is not known. Within one base of it there is no much larger clone, and no base qualities were kept. The CDR3 covers 16 residues, taking in both the cysteine and the phenylalanine. CDR3 DNA only is kept here, 48 bases in frame from base 1. The germline V gene (reference sequence) specifies DFQATT as CDR1 and SNEGSKA as CDR2. Germline trimming: 0 bases from V, 2 bases from J; junction bases outside gene matches: 6. The data belong to a study of human T cells and chemical hapten exposure (dated by TCRdb to the early 2020s). Background on the whole study: Libraries were pooled for sequencing, and variation in per-sample TCR yields was attributed mainly to small differences in library volumes within the pool. Each blood RNA sample was used to sequence both TCR alpha and TCR beta chains. This study followed changes in the peripheral blood TCR repertoire in vivo during primary and secondary sensitization of alopecia patients to the hapten diphenylcyclopropenone (DPC). What the study reported, not specific to this receptor: Repeated subsampling changed both the strength of the expansion versus patch-test correlation and the threshold at which that correlation became significant. DPC sensitization did not change the number of TCRs with a frequency above 1 in 1000, and there was no evidence of changes in global repertoire structure.

The library was built by means of 5' RACE. The reads were generated on an Illumina MiSeq. Library preparation attached unique molecular identifiers to individual cDNA molecules for quantitative, reproducible TCR counting. The study's processing was this. A median of approximately 100,000 TCRs per sample was observed, with a range of roughly 20,000 to 700,000. V, J and CDR3 annotation of the TCR reads was carried out using the Decombinator software suite. For the PS versus PT1 abundance plots, all samples were subsampled to the same number of TCRs (28,000). Expanded TCRs were defined as absent before sensitization and observed at least eight times at the 2-week time point. Clones were called with MiXCR by TCRdb after fastp trimmed the public reads at Q25, and only in-frame beta chains were retained. Rows are unified per CDR3 protein, each entry keeping the most common DNA and genes. The V and J calls come from TCRdb's annotation, not from the publication. The sample contains roughly 82,000 distinct CDR3 sequences, about 15% of them found a single time. The ten top clones hold approximately 7% of the sample.

Total RNA was isolated from unfractionated whole blood collected in Tempus Blood RNA tubes. As TCR sequencing controls, about five healthy volunteers were used, with blood taken at day 0, 2 weeks and 6 weeks. The source of this sequence is a female donor in good health. The chain uses TRBV20-1 and TRBJ2-1, with 8 bases aligning to TRBD1. The DNA reads TGCAGTGCTAGAGATTTCAACAGGGGGGCCTACAATGAGCAGTTCTTC. Its product reads: CSARDFNRGAYNEQFF.